This passage covers 12 T cell receptor beta chains from one sample sequenced in a study of blood T cell repertoires in COVID-19. Clones were read by immunoSEQ multiplex PCR, and TCRdb kept only the in-frame ones, dropping some. The top ten hold about 18% of the sample, which has around 84,000 clones, 85% seen once. Sequenced: peripheral blood. The source is a man at least 80 years old with active or convalescent COVID-19.

This clone was counted a single time. The chain couples TRBV7-2 to TRBJ2-5, with D tentatively TRBD2 (6 bases). Trimming took 2 bases from V and 2 from J, leaving 9 bases between them. The CDR3 loop spans 14 amino acids. Germline V gives CDR1 SGHTA, CDR2 FQGNSA. DNA for the CDR3: TGTGCCAGCAGCTTAATGGCGGGGCAAGAGACCCAGTACTTC. This encodes CASSLMAGQETQYF.

The chain links TRBV5-4 to TRBJ1-2, with TRBD1 as a possible D gene (6 bases). The germline V gene has CDR1 SGHNT and CDR2 YYREEE (reference sequence). The CDR3 runs to 16 residues. V was shortened by 4 bases and J by 4 bases, with 20 bases between the two germline ends. In DNA, the CDR3 is TGTGCCAGCAGCGGGACATCCTCCTACTTAGGCTATGGCTACACCTTC. Protein product: CASSGTSSYLGYGYTF.

V is TRBV7-9 and J is TRBJ2-5; D possibly corresponds to TRBD2 (7 bases). Germline V lookup: CDR1 SEHNR, CDR2 FQNEAQ (reference sequence). CDR3 length: 15 amino acids. V dropped 0 bases and J dropped 2 bases, with 10 bases sitting between them. The CDR3 spells CASSLAGGLQETQYF. The CDR3, as DNA: TGTGCCAGCAGCTTAGCAGGGGGACTACAAGAGACCCAGTACTTC.

The chain links TRBV7-9 to TRBJ2-3; 14 bases line up with TRBD2. In germline, CDR1 is SEHNR, CDR2 FQNEAQ (reference sequence). The CDR3 covers 18 residues. J gave up 2 bases and V 8 bases, and 12 bases lay outside the gene matches. CDR3 coding DNA: TGTGCCAGCCAACCCGGGACTAGCGGGAGACCCAACACAGATACGCAGTATTTT. Amino acids: CASQPGTSGRPNTDTQYF.

The V and J genes are TRBV5-1 and TRBJ1-6; D is uncertain. Germline CDR1 SGHRS, CDR2 YFSETQ. The CDR3 extends over 13 amino acids. Trimming removed 7 bases from V and 6 bases from J, with 11 bases in between. The DNA for the CDR3 is TGCGCCAGCGCTCCAGGTTTTAATTCACCCCTCCACTTT. Residues: CASAPGFNSPLHF.

The chain has TRBV24-1 and TRBJ1-4; D perhaps matches TRBD1 (6 bases). Germline values: CDR1 KGHDR, CDR2 SFDVKD. The ends were cut back, 5 bases at V and 7 bases at J, with 16 bases in the middle. CDR3 size: 15 residues. The CDR3 sequence is CATSVPGEETEKLFF. CDR3 bases: TGTGCCACCAGTGTTCCAGGGGAAGAGACTGAAAAACTGTTTTTT.

The rearrangement links TRBV7-8 to TRBJ2-1; 7 bases are shared with TRBD2. Trimming at V came to 5 bases and at J to 2 bases, leaving 6 bases not matched to a gene. The CDR3 runs to 15 residues. From germline, CDR1 is SGHVS and CDR2 FQNEAQ. The CDR3 reads CASSAMGLPYNEQFF. The CDR3 coding sequence is TGTGCCAGCAGCGCGATGGGACTACCCTACAATGAGCAGTTCTTC.

CDR3 amino acids: CAISESGGLETQYF. The CDR3 region has the DNA TGTGCCATCAGTGAGTCGGGGGGGCTGGAGACCCAGTACTTC. The chain is built from TRBV10-3 and TRBJ2-5; possibly TRBD2 for D (7 bases). V was cut by 0 bases and J by 5 bases, with 10 bases left in between. Germline CDR1 ENHRY, CDR2 SYGVKD. This CDR3 is 14 amino acids long.

The chain is built from TRBV19 and TRBJ1-6; D ambiguous. Germline V lookup: CDR1 LNHDA, CDR2 SQIVND (reference sequence). Trimming took 8 bases from V and 0 from J, leaving 14 bases between them. CDR3 length: 16 residues. CDR3 sequence: CASFYGISSYNSPLHF. The CDR3 bases are TGTGCCAGTTTTTACGGTATAAGCTCCTATAATTCACCCCTCCACTTT. Full variable domain (rest looked up from reference TRBV19 and TRBJ1-6): DGGITQSPKYLFRKEGQNVTLSCEQNLNHDAMYWYRQDPGQGLRLIYYSQIVNDFQKGDIAEGYSVSREKKESFPLTVTSAQKNPTAFYLCASFYGISSYNSPLHFGNGTRLTVT.

The rearrangement links TRBV3-1 (or the pseudogene TRBV3-2) to TRBJ2-2; TRBD2 matches at 7 bases. The CDR3 is 16 amino acids. After removal of 6 bases from V and 7 bases from J, the junction contained 14 bases not matched to a gene. Germline assignment: CDR1 LGHDT and CDR2 YNNKEL (reference sequence). This CDR3 reads CASSPWRAGKNGELFF. The CDR3 DNA reads TGTGCCAGCAGTCCTTGGAGAGCGGGAAAAAACGGGGAGCTGTTTTTT.

The genes are TRBV19 and TRBJ2-3, with D tentatively TRBD1 (5 bases). This CDR3 is 15 amino acids long. Trimming stripped 4 bases from V and 3 bases from J, with 14 bases between. Germline V gene data show CDR1 as LNHDA and CDR2 as SQIVND (reference sequence). In DNA form, the CDR3 reads TGTGCCAGTAGTAGCAGGGCTATGGGGACAGATACGCAGTATTTT. It yields the protein CASSSRAMGTDTQYF.

The J gene is TRBJ2-5, the V gene TRBV28, with D tentatively TRBD1 (5 bases). The germline V gene encodes CDR1 MDHEN and CDR2 SYDVKM. CDR3 length: 15 residues. The V end lost 8 bases, the J end lost 2 bases, and 18 bases lay between the germline ends. This CDR3 reads CASSTLTVLQETQYF. Here the CDR3 DNA reads TGTGCCAGCTCCACGTTGACAGTACTTCAAGAGACCCAGTACTTC.